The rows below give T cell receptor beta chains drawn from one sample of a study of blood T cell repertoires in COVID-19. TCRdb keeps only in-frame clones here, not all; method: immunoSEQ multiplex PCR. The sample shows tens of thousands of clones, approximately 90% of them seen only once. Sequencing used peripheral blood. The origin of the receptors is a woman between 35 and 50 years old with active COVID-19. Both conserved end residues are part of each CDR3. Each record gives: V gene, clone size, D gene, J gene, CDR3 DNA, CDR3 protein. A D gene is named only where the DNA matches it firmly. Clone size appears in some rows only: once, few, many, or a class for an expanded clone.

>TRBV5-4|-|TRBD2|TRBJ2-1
TGTGCCAGCAGCTTGGGCTTAGCGGGGGGGCAAACCTACAATGAGCAGTTCTTC
CASSLGLAGGQTYNEQFF
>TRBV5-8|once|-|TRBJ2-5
TGTGCCAGCAGCTGGGGACTGGGATTTCAAGAGACCCAGTACTTC
CASSWGLGFQETQYF
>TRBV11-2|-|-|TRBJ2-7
TGTGCCAGCAGCTTAGTGGGCGGGGATAGGTACGAGCAGTACTTC
CASSLVGGDRYEQYF
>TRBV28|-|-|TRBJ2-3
TGTGCCAGCAGCTCGACTTACACAGATACGCAGTATTTT
CASSSTYTDTQYF
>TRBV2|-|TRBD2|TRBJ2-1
TGTGCCAGCAGTGAGGGACTAGCGGGGATGGATGAGCAGTTCTTC
CASSEGLAGMDEQFF
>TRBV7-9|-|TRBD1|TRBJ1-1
TGTGCCAGCAGCGAGGACAGGATGAAAATGAACACTGAAGCTTTCTTT
CASSEDRMKMNTEAFF
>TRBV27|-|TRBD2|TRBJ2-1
TGTGCCAGCAGTTTAACCCCCCACGGGGGGGCCGTGAATGAGCAGTTCTTC
CASSLTPHGGAVNEQFF
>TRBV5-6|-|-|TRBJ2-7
TGTGCCAGCAGCTTCCTTTTCGTAGGGGGGGCCGGTGAGCAGTACTTC
CASSFLFVGGAGEQYF
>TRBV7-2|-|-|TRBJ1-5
TGTGCCAGCAGCTCCGCGGGGAGGGGTCAGCCCCAGCATTTT
CASSSAGRGQPQHF
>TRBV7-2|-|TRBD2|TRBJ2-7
TGTGCCAGCAGCCCCCAAGCGGGGAGCTCCTACGAGCAGTACTTC
CASSPQAGSSYEQYF
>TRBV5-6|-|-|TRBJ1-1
TGTGCCAGCAGCTCTTGGACAAGATTTAATACTGAAGCTTTCTTT
CASSSWTRFNTEAFF
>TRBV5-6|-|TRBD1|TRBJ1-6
TGTGCCAGCAGCTTGGAGGACAGGGGAAGATCACCCCTCCACTTT
CASSLEDRGRSPLHF
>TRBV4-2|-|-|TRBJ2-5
TGTGCCAGCAGCCAAGGCCAGGCTGAGGAGACCCAGTACTTC
CASSQGQAEETQYF
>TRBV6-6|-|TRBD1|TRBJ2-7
TGTGCCAGCAGTTCGGACAGGGCAGGCTCCTACGAGCAGTACTTC
CASSSDRAGSYEQYF
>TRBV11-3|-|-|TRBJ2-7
TGTGCCAGCAGCTTAGTCTTAACAGCCGACCTCTACGAGCAGTACTTC
CASSLVLTADLYEQYF
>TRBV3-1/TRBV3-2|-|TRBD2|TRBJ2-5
TGTGCCAGCAGCCAAAGGGAGAGCGGGGGAAAGACCCAGTACTTC
CASSQRESGGKTQYF
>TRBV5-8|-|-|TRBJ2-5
TGTGCCAGCAGGCCGGGTTCGCTAGCGCAGGAGACCCAGTACTTC
CASRPGSLAQETQYF
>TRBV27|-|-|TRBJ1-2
TGTGCCAGCAGTTTATCTGGTGGCCACTATGGCTACACCTTC
CASSLSGGHYGYTF
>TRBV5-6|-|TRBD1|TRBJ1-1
TGTGCCAGCAACCTTAGGACAGGAAGCATCGAAGCTTTCTTT
CASNLRTGSIEAFF
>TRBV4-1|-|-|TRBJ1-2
TGCGCCAGCAGCCAAGTTGTGGGAGGGCAGGGCTATGGCTACACCTTC
CASSQVVGGQGYGYTF
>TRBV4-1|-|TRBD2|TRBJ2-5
TGCGCCAGCAGCCAAGGCGTGGGAAGCGGGGGCGTGAAAGAGACCCAGTACTTC
CASSQGVGSGGVKETQYF
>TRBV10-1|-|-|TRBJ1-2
TGCGCCAGCAGTGAGTCAGGTTCGAAAAGGCGACTAAACTATGGCTACACCTTC
CASSESGSKRRLNYGYTF
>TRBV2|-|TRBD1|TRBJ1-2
TGTGCCAGGATGGGACAGGGAGCTAACTATGGCTACACCTTC
CARMGQGANYGYTF
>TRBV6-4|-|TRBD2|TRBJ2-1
TGTGCCAGCAGTGACTCACTAGCGGGGGGTTACAATGAGCAGTTCTTC
CASSDSLAGGYNEQFF
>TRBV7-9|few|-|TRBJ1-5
TGTGCCAGCAGCTCCCAACAGGGTCAGCCCCAGCATTTT
CASSSQQGQPQHF
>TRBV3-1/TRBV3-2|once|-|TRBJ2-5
TGTGCCAGCAGCCAAGTGCCGGGGGGCCGGGGAGAGACCCAGTACTTC
CASSQVPGGRGETQYF
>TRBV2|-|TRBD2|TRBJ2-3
TGTGCCAGCAGGGAAACTAGCGGGGGAGCAGCAGATACGCAGTATTTT
CASRETSGGAADTQYF
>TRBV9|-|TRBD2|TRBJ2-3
TGTGCCAGCAGCGTAGGGGTTCGGGGACTATCGCACATTCCCACAGATACGCAGTATTTT
CASSVGVRGLSHIPTDTQYF
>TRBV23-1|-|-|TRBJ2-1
TGCGCCAGCAGTCATCTGCCCAGCTACAATGAGCAGTTCTTC
CASSHLPSYNEQFF
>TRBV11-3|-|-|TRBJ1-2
TGTGCCAGTAGCTTAGCGGACAGTAACTATGGCTACACCTTC
CASSLADSNYGYTF
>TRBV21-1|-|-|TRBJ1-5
TGTGCCAGCAGCAAAGTGTGCGATCAGCCCCAGCATTTT
CASSKVCDQPQHF
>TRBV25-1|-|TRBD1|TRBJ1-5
TGTGCCAGCAGTCAGCCCGGGACAGATAGCAATCAGCCCCAGCATTTT
CASSQPGTDSNQPQHF
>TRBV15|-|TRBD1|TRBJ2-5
TGTGCCACCAGCGCGGGACAGGGAATGGGGCAAGAGACCCAGTACTTC
CATSAGQGMGQETQYF
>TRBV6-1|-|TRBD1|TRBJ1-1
TGTGCCAGCAGACAGGGGAAAGCTTTCTTT
CASRQGKAFF
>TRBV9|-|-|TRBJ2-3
TGTGCCAGCAGCGTGAGGGATGTTCTAGATACGCAGTATTTT
CASSVRDVLDTQYF
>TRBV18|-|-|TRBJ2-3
TGTGCCAGCTCACCTGCGAGCGGCACAGATACGCAGTATTTT
CASSPASGTDTQYF
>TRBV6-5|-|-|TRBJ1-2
TGTGCCAGCAGCGAGGGACACATCTATGGCTACACCTTC
CASSEGHIYGYTF
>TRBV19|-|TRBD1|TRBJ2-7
TGTGCCACCCAGGAAATGACAGGGGGCAGGAACGAGCAGTACTTC
CATQEMTGGRNEQYF
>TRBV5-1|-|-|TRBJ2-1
TGCGCCAGCAGCCCACAGGGTCCTAGATCCTACAATGAGCAGTTCTTC
CASSPQGPRSYNEQFF
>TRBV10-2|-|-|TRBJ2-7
TGCGCCAGCAGAGACTGGACACCCAACGAGCAGTACTTC
CASRDWTPNEQYF
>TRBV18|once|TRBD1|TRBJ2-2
TGTGCCAGCTCAATCGGGACAGGGATAAACACCGGGGAGCTGTTTTTT
CASSIGTGINTGELFF
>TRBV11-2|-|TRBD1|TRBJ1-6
TGTGCCAGCACCAGGAAAGGGACAGTTAATTCACCCCTCCACTTT
CASTRKGTVNSPLHF
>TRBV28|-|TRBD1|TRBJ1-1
TGTGCCAGCAGTTCTAGTGGAGGACAGGCCTACACTGAAGCTTTCTTT
CASSSSGGQAYTEAFF
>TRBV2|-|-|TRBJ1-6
TGTGCCAGCAGTGAAGTGAGGCAGGGTTTCACTATATTTGCTTCACCCCTCCACTTT
CASSEVRQGFTIFASPLHF
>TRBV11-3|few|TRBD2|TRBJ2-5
TGTGCCAGCAGCTTACGGAGCCAGCGGGGGGCTCAAGAGACCCAGTACTTC
CASSLRSQRGAQETQYF
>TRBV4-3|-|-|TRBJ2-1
TGCGCCAGCAGCCAGGGTTGGAGTGAGCAGTTCTTC
CASSQGWSEQFF
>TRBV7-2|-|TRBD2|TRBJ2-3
TGTGCCAGCAGCTTGCAGCGGGGGGGGACAGATACGCAGTATTTT
CASSLQRGGTDTQYF
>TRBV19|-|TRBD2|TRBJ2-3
TGTGCCAGTAGAAAAAACGGGGGGAGCACAGATACGCAGTATTTT
CASRKNGGSTDTQYF
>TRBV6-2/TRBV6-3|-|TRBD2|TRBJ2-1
TGTGCCAGCAGTTACCCGACTAGCGGCTACTACAATGAGCAGTTCTTC
CASSYPTSGYYNEQFF
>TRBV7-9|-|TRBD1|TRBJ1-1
TGTGCCAGCAGCTTCTCAGGGGGCAACACTGAAGCTTTCTTT
CASSFSGGNTEAFF
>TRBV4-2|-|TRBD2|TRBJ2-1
TGTGCCAGCAGCCAACGAAAGACTAGCGGGGGGGCCGAGAATGAGCAGTTCTTC
CASSQRKTSGGAENEQFF
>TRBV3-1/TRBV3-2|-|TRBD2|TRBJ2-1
TGTGCCAGCAGCTCGGGACTAGCTGGACTCAATGAGCAGTTCTTC
CASSSGLAGLNEQFF